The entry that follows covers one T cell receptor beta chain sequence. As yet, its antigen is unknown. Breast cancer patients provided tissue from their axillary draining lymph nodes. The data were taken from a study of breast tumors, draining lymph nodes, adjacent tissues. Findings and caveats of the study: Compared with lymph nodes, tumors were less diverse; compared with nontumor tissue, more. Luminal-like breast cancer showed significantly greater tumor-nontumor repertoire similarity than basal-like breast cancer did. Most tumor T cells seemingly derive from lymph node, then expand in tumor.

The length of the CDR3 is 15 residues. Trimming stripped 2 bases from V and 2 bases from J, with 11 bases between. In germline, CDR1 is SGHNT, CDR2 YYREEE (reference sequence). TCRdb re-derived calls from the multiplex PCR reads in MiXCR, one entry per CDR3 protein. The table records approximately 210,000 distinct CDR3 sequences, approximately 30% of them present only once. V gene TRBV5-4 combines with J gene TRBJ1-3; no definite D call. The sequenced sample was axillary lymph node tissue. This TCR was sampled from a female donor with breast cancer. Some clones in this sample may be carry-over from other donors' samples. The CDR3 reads CASSFDSTAGNTIYF. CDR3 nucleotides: TGTGCCAGCAGCTTCGACTCAACCGCTGGAAACACCATATATTTT.